The 7 T cell receptor beta chains below were found in one sample sequenced in a study of T cells in Graves' hyperthyroidism and ophthalmopathy. RNA transcripts provided the source from which TCR beta CDR3 regions were amplified. The HTBI primer set served for first-round RT-PCR of the TCR CDR3. TCRdb reanalysed the multiplex PCR reads using MiXCR and keeps one entry per CDR3 protein. The sample carries 350,000 to 400,000 distinct CDR3 sequences, about 15% recorded once. Sequenced material: blood. The receptors were sampled from a woman aged 30 to 39 with Graves' hyperthyroidism.

Only a few counts were recorded for this clonotype. V gene TRBV20-1 combines with J gene TRBJ2-7; a possible D gene is TRBD2 (6 bases). Germline assignment: CDR1 DFQATT and CDR2 SNEGSKA (reference sequence). This CDR3 is built from 13 residues. The ends were cut back, 6 bases at V and 0 bases at J, with 12 bases in the middle. This chain's CDR3 is CSAGSGGSYEQYF. CDR3 bases: TGCAGTGCCGGCTCCGGGGGCTCCTACGAGCAGTACTTC.

In its sample, this clonotype was seen many times. The chain carries TRBV6-1 and TRBJ2-5, with D hard to call. Trimming cost V 1 base and J 2 bases, with 5 bases left between them. In germline, CDR1 is MNHNS, CDR2 SASEGT. CDR3 length: 13 residues. CDR3 amino acids: CASSEGVQETQYF. CDR3 nucleotide sequence: TGTGCCAGCAGTGAAGGGGTACAAGAGACCCAGTACTTC.

The chain links TRBV9 to TRBJ2-5, with TRBD1 matching 8 bases. Per the germline V gene, CDR1 is SGDLS and CDR2 is YYNGEE. The length of the CDR3 is 18 residues. J gave up 5 bases and V 7 bases, and 22 bases lay outside the gene matches. This CDR3 reads CASSKGGLDWRTGETQYF. As DNA, the CDR3 is TGTGCCAGCTCAAAGGGGGGCTTGGACTGGCGGACAGGGGAGACCCAGTACTTC.

There are many counts of this clonotype. This sequence joins TRBV10-3 and TRBJ2-7; no reliable D call. The CDR3 length is 11 residues. V was pared by 3 bases and J by 3 bases, with 3 bases between. The germline V gene encodes CDR1 ENHRY and CDR2 SYGVKD. The CDR3 is CAISDLYEQYF. The CDR3 DNA reads TGTGCCATCAGTGATCTCTACGAGCAGTACTTC.

This clonotype has at least ten counts. The chain carries TRBV28 and TRBJ2-5; D gene unclear. Germline CDR1 and CDR2: MDHEN and SYDVKM. The CDR3 consists of 11 residues. The V end lost 6 bases, the J end lost 4 bases, and 6 bases lay between the germline ends. The CDR3 here is CASRALETQYF. Written as DNA, the CDR3 is TGTGCCAGCAGGGCCCTAGAGACCCAGTACTTC.

This clonotype was seen many times. V is TRBV18 and J is TRBJ2-3; D gene unclear. Germline V gene sequence: CDR1 KGHSH, CDR2 LQKENI. The V gene lost 6 bases and the J gene lost 4 bases, with 20 bases spanning the gap. The CDR3 loop spans 16 amino acids. The CDR3 sequence: CASSPRTALVSDTQYF. For the CDR3, the DNA is TGTGCCAGCTCCCCCCGTACAGCCTTAGTGTCAGATACGCAGTATTTT.

This clonotype was counted at least ten times. The chain is built from TRBV7-9 and TRBJ2-1; 11 nucleotides agree with TRBD2. CDR3 length equals 15 residues. V lost 3 bases to trimming and J lost 3 bases; unmatched junction nucleotides: 1. Germline lookup yields CDR1 SEHNR and CDR2 FQNEAQ (reference sequence). CDR3 protein: CASSFSGGDYNEQFF. CDR3 sequence (DNA): TGTGCCAGCAGCTTTAGCGGGGGGGACTACAATGAGCAGTTCTTC. The variable domain in full, completed from reference TRBV7-9 and TRBJ2-1, reads DTGVSQNPRHKITKRGQNVTFRCDPISEHNRLYWYRQTLGQGPEFLTYFQNEAQLEKSRLLSDRFSAERPKGSFSTLEIQRTEQGDSAMYLCASSFSGGDYNEQFFGPGTRLTVL.